Below are 25 T cell receptor beta chains sequenced from a single sample in a study. The TRBV12-4/TRBJ1-2 clonotypes were amplified using barcode primers with ligated adaptors. TCRdb called the multiplex PCR reads again in MiXCR, with one record for every CDR3 protein. Of fewer than 1,500 distinct CDR3 sequences in the sample, around 21% were seen once. Sequencing was performed on naive CD4+ T cells sorted from blood. Regarding subset: naive CD4+ T cells, CD4+CD45RA+CD25-. All receptors come from a female donor with breast cancer.

This clonotype is categorized as medium-sized. The CDR3 here is CASSKMDSPNRLYGYTF. The CDR3, as DNA: TGTGCCAGCAGCAAAATGGACAGCCCCAACAGGCTCTATGGCTACACCTTC. J is TRBJ1-2 and V is TRBV12-3 or TRBV12-4, with a weak D call TRBD1 (6 bases). This CDR3 contains 17 residues. With 6 bases removed from V and 4 bases from J, the gap between germline ends came to 24 bases.

This clonotype is categorized as medium-sized. The V and J genes are TRBV12-3 or TRBV12-4 and TRBJ1-2; no definite D call. The CDR3 sequence is 15 residues long. Between the trimmed V and J ends, which lost 2 bases and 6 bases, there was a span of 16 bases. DNA of the CDR3: TGTGCCAGCAGTTTAAATCTCGAAAGAAGAGATGGCTACACCTTC. It encodes CASSLNLERRDGYTF.

This clonotype was observed many times. The rearrangement uses TRBV12-3 or TRBV12-4 and TRBJ1-2; possibly TRBD1 for D (5 bases). The CDR3 is made up of 14 amino acids. Trimming took off 5 bases at V and 4 bases at J, with 14 bases between the two ends. The CDR3 coding sequence is TGTGCCAGCAGTCCTTCGAGGGGTTCCTATGGCTACACCTTC. Translated, it gives CASSPSRGSYGYTF.

The chain carries TRBV12-3 or TRBV12-4 and TRBJ1-2; 8 positions match TRBD1. V gave up 4 bases and J gave up 3 bases; unmatched junction bases: 4. The CDR3 loop spans 14 amino acids. As DNA, the CDR3 is TGTGCCAGCAGTTCGGACAGGGTCGACTATGGCTACACCTTC. It yields the protein CASSSDRVDYGYTF.

Sample share makes this clonotype medium-sized. This chain joins TRBV12-3 or TRBV12-4 and TRBJ1-2; D uncertain. CDR3 length: 11 amino acids. V was trimmed by 1 base and J by 7 bases, leaving 4 bases between them. CDR3 amino acids: CASSLGGGYTF. The CDR3 bases are TGTGCCAGCAGTTTAGGAGGTGGCTACACCTTC.

This clonotype was picked up a small number of times. V gene TRBV12-3 or TRBV12-4 combines with J gene TRBJ1-2, with no clear D. The CDR3 consists of 13 residues. The ends were cut back, 4 bases at V and 3 bases at J, with 9 bases in the middle. Written as DNA, the CDR3 is TGTGCCAGCAGTTACCGGGAGGACTATGGCTACACCTTC. Protein: CASSYREDYGYTF.

Relative to its sample, this clonotype is medium-sized. The gene calls are TRBV12-3 or TRBV12-4 and TRBJ1-2; D possibly corresponds to TRBD1 (5 bases). CDR3 size: 15 residues. Trimming took 5 bases from V and 4 from J, leaving 17 bases between them. The CDR3 is CASSQVGEMAYGYTF. The CDR3 DNA sequence: TGTGCCAGCAGTCAAGTAGGGGAGATGGCCTATGGCTACACCTTC.

The chain couples TRBV12-3 or TRBV12-4 to TRBJ1-2; D is uncertain. Trimming removed 2 bases from V and 4 bases from J, with 17 bases in between. The CDR3 runs 16 residues. The CDR3 loop reads CASSLSGSRVSYGYTF. CDR3 DNA sequence: TGTGCCAGCAGTTTATCCGGGTCAAGGGTCAGCTATGGCTACACCTTC.

The chain recombines TRBV12-3 or TRBV12-4 with TRBJ1-2; D is possibly TRBD1 (5 bases). The V end was cut by 5 bases, the J end by 11 bases, with 15 bases between. The CDR3 length is 12 residues. The CDR3 nucleotides are TGTGCCAGCAGTCGAGCAGGGCCAGAGTACACCTTC. Its protein is CASSRAGPEYTF.

The genes are TRBV12-3 or TRBV12-4 and TRBJ1-2; weak D call: TRBD1 (5 bases). The CDR3 length is 13 residues. V gave up 5 bases and J gave up 4 bases, with 11 bases separating them. In nucleotides, the CDR3 is TGTGCCAGCAGTAGGACAAAGGCCTATGGCTACACCTTC. Protein sequence: CASSRTKAYGYTF.

The V call is TRBV12-3 or TRBV12-4, the J call TRBJ1-2; TRBD1 is a possible D gene (5 bases). Trimming pared 5 bases from V and 9 bases from J, leaving 22 bases between. The CDR3 has 15 amino acids. The CDR3 region has the DNA TGTGCCAGCAGTCTCTGGGACGGAGCTAACGGGCGCTACACCTTC. Its translation: CASSLWDGANGRYTF.

The chain recombines TRBV12-3 or TRBV12-4 with TRBJ1-2; D may be TRBD1 (5 bases). CDR3 length equals 12 residues. V shed 7 bases and J shed 5 bases, with 11 bases lying between them. In nucleotides, the CDR3 is TGTGCCAGCACCCGAGACAGTTATGGCTACACCTTC. Amino acid sequence: CASTRDSYGYTF.

The genes are TRBV12-3 or TRBV12-4 and TRBJ1-2; D gene ambiguous. There are 11 residues in the CDR3. Trimming stripped 1 base from V and 8 bases from J, with 5 bases between. The CDR3 reads CASSLGIGYTF. The DNA for the CDR3 is TGTGCCAGCAGTTTAGGCATCGGCTACACCTTC.

The rearrangement joins TRBV12-3 or TRBV12-4 to TRBJ1-2, with D unresolved. V was shortened by 2 bases and J by 0 bases, with 10 bases between the two germline ends. The CDR3 is 15 residues long. This chain's CDR3 is CASSLSQRTNYGYTF. The CDR3 DNA is TGTGCCAGCAGTTTATCACAACGGACTAACTATGGCTACACCTTC.

The rearrangement uses TRBV12-3 or TRBV12-4 and TRBJ1-2; TRBD1 matches at 7 bases. This CDR3 spans 14 amino acids. J was trimmed by 0 bases and V by 5 bases; bases with no gene match: 3. CDR3 sequence (DNA): TGTGCCAGCAGTCCTGGGACAGCTAACTATGGCTACACCTTC. Its translation is CASSPGTANYGYTF.

Judged by abundance, this clonotype is large. This sequence joins TRBV12-5 and TRBJ1-2; no clear D. This CDR3 has 14 amino acids. V dropped 7 bases and J dropped 0 bases, with 12 bases sitting between them. Germline lookup yields CDR1 LGHNT and CDR2 FRNRAP. The CDR3 DNA is TGTGCTAGTGTTCCCGACCGAGCTAACTATGGCTACACCTTC. It codes for CASVPDRANYGYTF.

This clonotype is medium-sized by share. The V and J genes are TRBV12-3 or TRBV12-4 and TRBJ1-2, with D possibly TRBD1 on 5 matching bases. The CDR3 spans 13 residues. Between the trimmed V and J ends, which lost 3 bases and 7 bases, there was a span of 12 bases. The CDR3 DNA reads TGTGCCAGCAGTTTCGGGCAGGGACGTGGCTACACCTTC. This translates into CASSFGQGRGYTF.

A few counts support this clonotype. The V call is TRBV12-3 or TRBV12-4, the J call TRBJ1-2, with a tentative D call TRBD1 (5 bases). The CDR3 is 13 amino acids. V was shortened by 6 bases and J by 7 bases, with 15 bases between the two germline ends. The CDR3 bases are TGTGCCAGCAGGGAAAGGACGGGGCCTGGCTACACCTTC. Translating it yields CASRERTGPGYTF.

The chain couples TRBV12-3 or TRBV12-4 to TRBJ1-2; 9 bases match TRBD1. The V gene end was trimmed by 6 bases and the J gene end by 7 bases; junction bases not matched to a gene: 12. This CDR3 contains 15 residues. CDR3 residues: CASSWSDRGDGGYTF. CDR3 sequence (DNA): TGTGCCAGCAGCTGGTCGGACAGGGGTGATGGTGGCTACACCTTC.

Judged by abundance, this clonotype is large. V and J are TRBV12-3 or TRBV12-4 and TRBJ1-2; no reliable D call. This CDR3 has 12 amino acids. V lost 6 bases, J lost 6 bases, and 11 bases lay in between. The chain's CDR3 is CASSPGLNGYTF. DNA for the CDR3: TGTGCCAGCAGCCCCGGACTTAATGGCTACACCTTC.

This clonotype is classed as large. The rearrangement links TRBV12-3 or TRBV12-4 to TRBJ1-2; TRBD1 might be the D (5 bases). The V end was cut by 6 bases, the J end by 2 bases, with 10 bases between. This CDR3 is 13 amino acids long. For the CDR3, the DNA is TGTGCCAGCAGCGGACAACCCAACTATGGCTACACCTTC. It translates to CASSGQPNYGYTF.

V usage is TRBV12-3 or TRBV12-4 and J usage is TRBJ1-2, with D uncertain. The CDR3 has 11 amino acids. With 8 bases removed from V and 4 bases from J, the gap between germline ends came to 8 bases. The CDR3 nucleotides read TGTGCCAGCTTGGGCGTCTATGGCTACACCTTC. As protein: CASLGVYGYTF.

This clonotype is labeled medium-sized (0.01 to 0.1%). The CDR3: CASSGNRVAYGYTF. The CDR3 DNA reads TGTGCCAGCAGTGGTAACAGGGTCGCCTATGGCTACACCTTC. The rearrangement links TRBV12-3 or TRBV12-4 to TRBJ1-2; D is perhaps TRBD1 (6 bases). Trimming took 5 bases from V and 4 from J, leaving 14 bases between them. The CDR3 is 14 amino acids.

This clonotype is termed medium-sized (0.01 to 0.1%). The chain has TRBV12-3 or TRBV12-4 and TRBJ1-2, with no clear D. This CDR3 is built from 15 residues. The ends were cut back, 0 bases at V and 2 bases at J, with 10 bases in the middle. CDR3 DNA sequence: TGTGCCAGCAGTTTAGCGAGGGTCCGGAACTATGGCTACACCTTC. Its translation is CASSLARVRNYGYTF.

This clonotype showed up many times. V and J are TRBV12-3 or TRBV12-4 and TRBJ1-2; D is unresolved. V lost 7 bases and J lost 8, with 8 bases in between. The CDR3 covers 10 residues. The CDR3 sequence: CASKGGGYTF. DNA for the CDR3: TGTGCCAGCAAGGGAGGCGGCTACACCTTC.